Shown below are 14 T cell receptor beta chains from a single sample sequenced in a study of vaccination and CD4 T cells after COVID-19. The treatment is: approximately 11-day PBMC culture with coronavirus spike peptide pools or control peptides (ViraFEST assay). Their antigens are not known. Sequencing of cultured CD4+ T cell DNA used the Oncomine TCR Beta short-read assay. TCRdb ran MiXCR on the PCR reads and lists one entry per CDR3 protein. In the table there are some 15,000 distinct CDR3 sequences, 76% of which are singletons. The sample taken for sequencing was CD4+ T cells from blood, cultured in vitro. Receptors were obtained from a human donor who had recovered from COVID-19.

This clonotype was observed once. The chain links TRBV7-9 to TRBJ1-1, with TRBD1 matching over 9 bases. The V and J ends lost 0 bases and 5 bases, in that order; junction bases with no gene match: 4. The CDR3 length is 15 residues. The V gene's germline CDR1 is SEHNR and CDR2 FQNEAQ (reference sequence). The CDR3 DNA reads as TGTGCCAGCAGCTTAGCGGGGACAGGGTGGACTGAAGCTTTCTTT. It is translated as CASSLAGTGWTEAFF.

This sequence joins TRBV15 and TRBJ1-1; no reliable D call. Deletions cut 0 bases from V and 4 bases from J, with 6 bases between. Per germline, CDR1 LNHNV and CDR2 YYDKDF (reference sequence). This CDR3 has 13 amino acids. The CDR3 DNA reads TGTGCCACCAGCAGAGATGAAAGCACTGAAGCTTTCTTT. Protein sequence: CATSRDESTEAFF.

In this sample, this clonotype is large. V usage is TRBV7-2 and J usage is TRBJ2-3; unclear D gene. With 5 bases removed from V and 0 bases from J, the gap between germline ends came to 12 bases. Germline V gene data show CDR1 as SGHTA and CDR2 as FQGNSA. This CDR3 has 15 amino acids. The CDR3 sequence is CASSPEYTSTDTQYF. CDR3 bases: TGTGCCAGCAGCCCCGAGTATACTAGCACAGATACGCAGTATTTT.

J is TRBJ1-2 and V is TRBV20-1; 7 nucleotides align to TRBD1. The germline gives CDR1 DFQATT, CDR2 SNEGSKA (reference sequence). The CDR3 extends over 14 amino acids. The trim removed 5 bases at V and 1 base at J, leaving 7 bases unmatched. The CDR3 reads CSASPTGRNYGYTF. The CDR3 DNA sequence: TGCAGTGCTTCCCCGACAGGGCGTAACTATGGCTACACCTTC.

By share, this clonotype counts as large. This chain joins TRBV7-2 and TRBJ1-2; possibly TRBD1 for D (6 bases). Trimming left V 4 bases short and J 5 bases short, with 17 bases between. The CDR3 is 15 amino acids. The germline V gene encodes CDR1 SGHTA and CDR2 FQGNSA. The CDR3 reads CASSWGAGVGYGYTF. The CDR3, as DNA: TGTGCCAGCAGCTGGGGGGCGGGGGTAGGGTATGGCTACACCTTC.

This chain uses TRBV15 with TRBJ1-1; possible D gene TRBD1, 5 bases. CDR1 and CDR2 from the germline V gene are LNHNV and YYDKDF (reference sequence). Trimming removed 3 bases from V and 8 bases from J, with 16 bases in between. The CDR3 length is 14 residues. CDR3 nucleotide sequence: TGTGCCACCAGCAGGGAAACAGGATTCAAGGAAGCTTTCTTT. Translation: CATSRETGFKEAFF.

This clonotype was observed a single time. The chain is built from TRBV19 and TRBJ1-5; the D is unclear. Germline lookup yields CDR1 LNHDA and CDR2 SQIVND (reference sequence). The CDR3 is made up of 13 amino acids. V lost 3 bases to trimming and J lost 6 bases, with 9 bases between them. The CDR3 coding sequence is TGTGCCAGTAGTATTGACGAAACTCAGCCCCAGCATTTT. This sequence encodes CASSIDETQPQHF.

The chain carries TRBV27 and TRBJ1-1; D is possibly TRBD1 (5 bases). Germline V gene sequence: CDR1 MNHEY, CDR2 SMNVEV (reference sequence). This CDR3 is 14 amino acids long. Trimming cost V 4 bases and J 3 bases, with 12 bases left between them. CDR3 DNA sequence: TGTGCCAGCAGTTCGGGGCCCCTCTACACTGAAGCTTTCTTT. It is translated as CASSSGPLYTEAFF.

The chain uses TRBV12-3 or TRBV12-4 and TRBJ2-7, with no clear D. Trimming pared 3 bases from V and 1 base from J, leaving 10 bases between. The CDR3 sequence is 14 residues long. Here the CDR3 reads CASSFRGRSYEQYF. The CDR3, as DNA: TGTGCCAGCAGTTTCCGAGGCAGATCCTACGAGCAGTACTTC.

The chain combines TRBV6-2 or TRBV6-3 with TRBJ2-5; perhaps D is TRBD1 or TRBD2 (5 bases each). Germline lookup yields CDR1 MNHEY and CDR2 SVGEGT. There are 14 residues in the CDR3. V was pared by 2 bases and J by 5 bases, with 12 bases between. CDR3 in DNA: TGTGCCAGCAGTTACGTTGGGGGAAGGGAGACCCAGTACTTC. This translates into CASSYVGGRETQYF.

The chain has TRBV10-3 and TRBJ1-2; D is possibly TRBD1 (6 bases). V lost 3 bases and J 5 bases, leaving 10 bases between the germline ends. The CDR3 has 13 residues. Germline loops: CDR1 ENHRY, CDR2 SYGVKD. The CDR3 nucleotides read TGTGCCATCAGTGAAGACAGGAAATATGGCTACACCTTC. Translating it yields CAISEDRKYGYTF.

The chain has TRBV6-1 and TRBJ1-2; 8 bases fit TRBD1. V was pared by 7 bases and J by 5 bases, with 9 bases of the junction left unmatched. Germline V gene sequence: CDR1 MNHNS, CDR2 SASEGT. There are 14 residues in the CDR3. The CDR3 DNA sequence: TGTGCCAGCATTCTCCAGGGGGCGGAATATGGCTACACCTTC. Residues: CASILQGAEYGYTF.

CDR3 sequence (DNA): TGCAGTGCTAGACAGGGATATTCCCTTAATTATGGCTACACCTTC. Amino acids: CSARQGYSLNYGYTF. This sequence joins TRBV20-1 and TRBJ1-2; a weak D match, TRBD1 (5 bases). The CDR3 sequence is 15 residues long. Germline-derived CDR1 and CDR2 are DFQATT and SNEGSKA (reference sequence). The V gene lost 2 bases and the J gene lost 5 bases, with 18 bases spanning the gap.

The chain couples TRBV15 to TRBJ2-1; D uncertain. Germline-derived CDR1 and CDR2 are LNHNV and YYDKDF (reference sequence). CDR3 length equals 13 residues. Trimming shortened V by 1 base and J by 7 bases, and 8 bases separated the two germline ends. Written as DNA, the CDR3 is TGTGCCACCAGCAGAGGAAGTATTAATGAGCAGTTCTTC. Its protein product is CATSRGSINEQFF. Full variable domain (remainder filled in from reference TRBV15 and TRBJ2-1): DAMVIQNPRYQVTQFGKPVTLSCSQTLNHNVMYWYQQKSSQAPKLLFHYYDKDFNNEADTPDNFQSRRPNTSFCFLDIRSPGLGDTAMYLCATSRGSINEQFFGPGTRLTVL.